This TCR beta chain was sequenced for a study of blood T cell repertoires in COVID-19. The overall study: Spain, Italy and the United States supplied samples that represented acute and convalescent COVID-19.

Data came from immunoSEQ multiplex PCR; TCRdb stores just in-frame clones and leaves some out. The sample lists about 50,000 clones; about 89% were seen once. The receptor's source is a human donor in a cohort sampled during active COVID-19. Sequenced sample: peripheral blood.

CDR3 residues: CASSQDFAGGYTF. CDR3 DNA sequence: TGTGCCAGCAGCCAAGATTTTGCAGGTGGCTACACCTTC. The chain is built from TRBV3-1 (or the pseudogene TRBV3-2) and TRBJ1-2; D gene unclear. The V end was cut by 0 bases, the J end by 7 bases, with 9 bases between. Germline CDR1 LGHDT, CDR2 YNNKEL (reference sequence). The CDR3 is 13 residues long.